The 12 T cell receptor beta chains below come from one sample, sequenced in a study of beta chain features in type 1 diabetes. These receptors have no known antigen. The sequenced template was cDNA made from the entire isolated RNA. TCRdb's copy holds only in-frame clones and misses some; the assay was immunoSEQ multiplex PCR. The table lists about 160,000 clones, less than 10% of them singletons. General study results and limits: Across all four CD4+ subsets, people with type 1 diabetes showed modestly shorter TCRB CDR3s.

The sample consisted of central memory CD4+ T cells from blood. These receptor sequences come from a man between 18 and 35 years old with type 1 diabetes.

J is TRBJ2-5 and V is TRBV5-4; D is possibly TRBD1 (6 bases). The CDR3 sequence is 12 residues long. The V and J ends lost 4 bases and 3 bases respectively, with 7 bases between them. Looked up from germline, CDR1 is SGHNT and CDR2 is YYREEE (reference sequence). The CDR3 nucleotides are TGTGCCAGCAGCCGGGACAAAGAGACCCAGTACTTC. Amino acids: CASSRDKETQYF. Together with reference TRBV5-4 and TRBJ2-5, the CDR3 gives the full variable domain: ETGVTQSPTHLIKTRGQQVTLRCSSQSGHNTVSWYQQALGQGPQFIFQYYREEENGRGNFPPRFSGLQFPNYSSELNVNALELDDSALYLCASSRDKETQYFGPGTRLLVL.

The V gene is TRBV5-1, the J gene TRBJ2-7, with 7 bases aligning to TRBD1. V gave up 3 bases and J gave up 3 bases; unmatched junction bases: 3. This CDR3 has 13 residues. Germline values: CDR1 SGHRS, CDR2 YFSETQ. DNA for the CDR3: TGCGCCAGCAGCTGGGACAGTCTCTACGAGCAGTACTTC. Its translation: CASSWDSLYEQYF.

The sample holds a few counts of this clone. The V and J genes are TRBV7-9 and TRBJ2-1; TRBD1 matches 8 bases. Losses at the gene ends were 4 bases for V and 5 bases for J; bases not matched to a gene: 4. CDR3 length: 14 amino acids. Germline values: CDR1 SEHNR, CDR2 FQNEAQ (reference sequence). CDR3 nucleotides: TGTGCCAGCAGCTCCGGGACAGGTCACAATGAGCAGTTCTTC. This gives the protein CASSSGTGHNEQFF.

This clone has just a few counts. This chain connects TRBV7-9 to TRBJ1-1; D is uncertain. Germline CDR1 reads SEHNR; CDR2 reads FQNEAQ (reference sequence). V was clipped by 0 bases and J by 0 bases, with 8 bases between them. The CDR3 length is 15 residues. CDR3 DNA: TGTGCCAGCAGCTTAGCTGGAGCAATGAACACTGAAGCTTTCTTT. This translates into CASSLAGAMNTEAFF.

The chain is built from TRBV7-9 and TRBJ2-7, with D perhaps matching TRBD1 (6 bases). V was clipped by 2 bases and J by 3 bases, with 14 bases between them. This CDR3 has 15 amino acids. Per the germline V gene, CDR1 is SEHNR and CDR2 is FQNEAQ (reference sequence). The CDR3 DNA reads as TGTGCCAGCAGCTTACCGGGACAATCAGGCTACGAGCAGTACTTC. Protein sequence: CASSLPGQSGYEQYF.

V gene TRBV18 combines with J gene TRBJ2-1; 12 bases are shared with TRBD2. J lost 9 bases, V lost 6 bases, and 15 bases had no gene match. Germline values: CDR1 KGHSH, CDR2 LQKENI. The CDR3 sequence is 17 residues long. The chain's CDR3 is CASSRRTSGIGTGEQFF. CDR3 bases: TGTGCCAGCTCTCGGAGGACTAGCGGGATCGGGACAGGTGAGCAGTTCTTC. Full variable domain (missing parts from reference TRBV18 and TRBJ2-1): NAGVMQNPRHLVRRRGQEARLRCSPMKGHSHVYWYRQLPEEGLKFMVYLQKENIIDESGMPKERFSAEFPKEGPSILRIQQVVRGDSAAYFCASSRRTSGIGTGEQFFGPGTRLTVL.

The chain links TRBV29-1 to TRBJ2-7, with a weak D call TRBD2 (7 bases). The V end was cut by 7 bases, the J end by 0 bases, with 13 bases between. The CDR3 totals 13 residues. CDR1 SQVTM and CDR2 ANQGSEA come from the germline V gene. CDR3 loop: CSAGRDNSYEQYF. The CDR3 bases are TGCAGCGCGGGGAGGGACAACTCCTACGAGCAGTACTTC.

This clone occurred many times. V and J are TRBV5-1 and TRBJ2-1, with a tentative D call TRBD1 (6 bases). The germline V gene has CDR1 SGHRS and CDR2 YFSETQ. V was clipped by 4 bases and J by 8 bases, with 16 bases between them. This CDR3 contains 14 residues. The DNA for the CDR3 is TGCGCCAGCAGCCTAGGTTACAGGGAAGATGAGCAGTTCTTC. Translating it yields CASSLGYREDEQFF.

In its sample, this clone was seen a few times. V is TRBV18 and J is TRBJ1-2; TRBD1 matches at 7 bases. CDR1 and CDR2 (germline): KGHSH, LQKENI. The CDR3 contains 16 residues. Trimming took 3 bases from V and 1 from J; bases not matched to a gene: 8. CDR3 DNA sequence: TGTGCCAGCTCACCCCAACCGGGACAGAGTAACTATGGCTACACCTTC. Encoded protein: CASSPQPGQSNYGYTF.

This clone was found a few times. The gene calls are TRBV6-6 and TRBJ2-2, with TRBD2 identical over 9 bases. Germline CDR1 is MNHNY and CDR2 is SVGAGI (reference sequence). The CDR3 has 15 amino acids. V gave up 8 bases and J gave up 6 bases; unmatched junction bases: 10. The DNA for the CDR3 is TGTGCCAGCTATACCGGGACTAGCAGGGCCGGGGAGCTGTTTTTT. Translation: CASYTGTSRAGELFF.

This clone has just a few counts. This rearrangement joins TRBV5-1 to TRBJ2-2; 13 bases are shared with TRBD2. The CDR3 totals 16 residues. From germline, CDR1 is SGHRS and CDR2 YFSETQ. Trimming took 3 bases from V and 6 from J; bases not matched to a gene: 5. The CDR3 sequence: CASSSTSGGTPGELFF. The CDR3, as DNA: TGCGCCAGCAGCTCGACTAGCGGGGGGACACCCGGGGAGCTGTTTTTT. The complete variable domain, with remaining parts taken from reference TRBV5-1 and TRBJ2-2, reads KAGVTQTPRYLIKTRGQQVTLSCSPISGHRSVSWYQQTPGQGLQFLFEYFSETQRNKGNFPGRFSGRQFSNSRSEMNVSTLELGDSALYLCASSSTSGGTPGELFFGEGSRLTVL.

This clone was picked up a small number of times. This chain links TRBV5-1 with TRBJ2-7, with 10 positions matching TRBD1. After removal of 3 bases from V and 2 bases from J, the junction contained 5 bases not matched to a gene. The CDR3 extends over 15 amino acids. Germline-derived CDR1 and CDR2 are SGHRS and YFSETQ. The CDR3 sequence is CASSWGQGTTYEQYF. DNA of the CDR3: TGCGCCAGCAGCTGGGGACAGGGGACGACCTACGAGCAGTACTTC.